Reported below is one T cell receptor beta chain. The antigen is not known. The data are from a study of beta chain features in type 1 diabetes. Findings and limits, study-wide: Diminished insertions and augmented deletions at VDJ junctions characterized type 1 diabetes patients.

V gave up 10 bases and J gave up 0 bases, with 17 bases separating them. The germline V gene has CDR1 SGDLS and CDR2 YYNGEE. The CDR3 is made up of 14 amino acids. Expressed TCRB transcripts got sequenced, as all isolated RNA was reverse transcribed. The repertoire was sequenced with immunoSEQ multiplex PCR; TCRdb's copy has only in-frame clones and lacks some. The sample has about 320,000 clones, roughly 15% seen once. A sort by CD45RO/CCR7/CD25/CD127/CD95/CD27 yielded CD4+ naive, central memory, regulatory and stem cell-like memory cells. The V and J genes are TRBV9 and TRBJ2-7; a weak D match, TRBD2 (6 bases). Sequenced input: central memory CD4+ T cells from blood. The clonotype comes from a man younger than 45 in good health. CDR3 residues: CARRDGLRSYEQYF. In DNA form, the CDR3 reads TGTGCCCGGCGGGATGGCCTGCGCTCCTACGAGCAGTACTTC.